This TCR beta chain derives from a study of cytomegalovirus exposure and HLA in healthy donors. Regarding the study as a whole: According to a later analysis, donors in an Asian-associated ancestry cluster reportedly had fewer N-insertions than the roughly 640-donor mean. A missense DCLRE1C variant was associated with V- and J-gene trimming of TCR beta chains in a later analysis, and an independent cohort replicated the association. Most sequenced TCRs were rare (though some public TCRs occurred in many donors).

As regards this clone: Antigen: not known.

V was clipped by 2 bases and J by 3 bases; unmatched bases: 4. Germline CDR1 is LNHDA and CDR2 is SQIVND (reference sequence). The CDR3 extends over 15 amino acids. 60 Vbeta and 13 Jbeta primers were used in PCR. Repertoires were generated with immunoSEQ multiplex PCR, while TCRdb's copy carries only in-frame clones and drops some. The sample lists about 190,000 clones; approximately 84% were seen once. Sample: PBMCs. The TCR sequence derives from a woman younger than 45 in good health and CMV-seropositive. The chain is built from TRBV19 and TRBJ2-3, with 8 bases lining up with TRBD2. The CDR3 loop is CASSILRGATDTQYF. The CDR3 bases are TGTGCCAGTAGTATACTGCGGGGGGCGACAGATACGCAGTATTTT.